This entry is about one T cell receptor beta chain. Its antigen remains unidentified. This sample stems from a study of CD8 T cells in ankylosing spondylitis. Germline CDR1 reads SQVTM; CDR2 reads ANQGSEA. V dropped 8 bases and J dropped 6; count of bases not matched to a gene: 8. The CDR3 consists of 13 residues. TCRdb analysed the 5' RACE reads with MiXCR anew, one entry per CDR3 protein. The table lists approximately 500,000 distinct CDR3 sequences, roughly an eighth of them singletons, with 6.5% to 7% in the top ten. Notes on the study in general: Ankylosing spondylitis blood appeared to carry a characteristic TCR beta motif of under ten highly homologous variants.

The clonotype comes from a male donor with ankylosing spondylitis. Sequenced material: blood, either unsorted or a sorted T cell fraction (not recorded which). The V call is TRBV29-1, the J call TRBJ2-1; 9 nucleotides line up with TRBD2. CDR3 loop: CSTGTSTLNEQFF. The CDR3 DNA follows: TGCAGCACCGGGACTAGCACGCTCAATGAGCAGTTCTTC.